The next 11 T cell receptor beta chains were all read from a single sample in a study of T cell repertoires in cytomegalovirus infection. TCRdb reprocessed the reads via MiXCR and lists one record per CDR3 protein. The data hold around 300,000 distinct CDR3 sequences, with 25% observed a single time. Sequencing was carried out using PBMCs. The source is a human donor in good health (CMV status not recorded). Some clones in this sample may be carry-over from other donors' samples.

This clonotype was found a few times. This sequence joins TRBV10-3 and TRBJ1-1, with 7 bases fitting TRBD1. The CDR3 totals 11 residues. Per the germline V gene, CDR1 is ENHRY and CDR2 is SYGVKD. Losses at the gene ends were 10 bases for V and 6 bases for J; bases not matched to a gene: 5. The CDR3 region is CATIDRAEAFF. As DNA, the CDR3 is TGTGCCACTATTGACAGGGCTGAAGCTTTCTTT.

This chain connects TRBV28 to TRBJ2-7, with 7 nucleotides matching TRBD2. The CDR3 is 10 amino acids. Germline-derived CDR1 and CDR2 are MDHEN and SYDVKM. J gave up 10 bases and V 11 bases, and 8 bases lay outside the gene matches. Here the CDR3 DNA reads TGTGCCTACGGGCGGGGACTACAGTACTTC. It encodes CAYGRGLQYF.

The V and J genes are TRBV20-1 and TRBJ2-1; TRBD1 might be the D (6 bases). The CDR3 loop spans 12 amino acids. Per the germline V gene, CDR1 is DFQATT and CDR2 is SNEGSKA (reference sequence). The CDR3 coding sequence is TGCAGCAGCTGGGGGCACCACAATGAGCAGTTCTTC. It codes for CSSWGHHNEQFF.

This clonotype was found a few times. The chain is built from TRBV28 and TRBJ2-1; tentative D call: TRBD1 (5 bases). CDR1 and CDR2 from the germline V gene are MDHEN and SYDVKM. The CDR3 sequence is 14 residues long. Deletions cut 8 bases from V and 5 bases from J, with 16 bases between. The CDR3 reads CASGLRWGHNEQFF. CDR3 sequence (DNA): TGTGCCAGCGGATTGCGGTGGGGCCACAATGAGCAGTTCTTC.

This clonotype has just a few counts. The J gene is TRBJ1-5, the V gene TRBV7-8; D uncertain. The V gene lost 5 bases and the J gene lost 4 bases, with 9 bases spanning the gap. The CDR3 spans 13 residues. Germline V gene lookup returns CDR1 SGHVS and CDR2 FQNEAQ. The CDR3 region is CASSPYRNQPQHF. As DNA, the CDR3 is TGTGCCAGCAGCCCCTACCGGAATCAGCCCCAGCATTTT.

Comments on this clonotype: A read error may explain this, as a much larger clone is one base away. This chain connects TRBV28 to TRBJ2-7; 10 positions agree with TRBD1. This CDR3 region has 15 residues. The V gene's germline CDR1 is MDHEN and CDR2 SYDVKM. The CDR3 loop reads CAGSPPGQGLYEQYF. The DNA of the CDR3 is TGTGCCGGCAGTCCCCCGGGACAGGGGTTGTACGAGCAGTACTTC. The full variable domain, its missing parts supplied by reference TRBV28 and TRBJ2-7, is DVKVTQSSRYLVKRTGEKVFLECVQDMDHENMFWYRQDPGLGLRLIYFSYDVKMKEKGDIPEGYSVSREKKERFSLILESASTNQTSMYLCAGSPPGQGLYEQYFGPGTRLTVT.

This clonotype was observed a handful of times. The chain links TRBV11-3 to TRBJ2-5; 9 bases map to TRBD2. V was pared by 1 base and J by 7 bases, with 7 bases of the junction left unmatched. Germline V gene data show CDR1 as SGHNT and CDR2 as YENEEA. The CDR3 is made up of 15 amino acids. The CDR3 region is CASSLVPSGMVTQYF. The DNA of the CDR3 is TGTGCCAGCAGCTTAGTACCTAGCGGGATGGTGACCCAGTACTTC. Full variable domain (rest looked up from reference TRBV11-3 and TRBJ2-5): EAGVVQSPRYKIIEKKQPVAFWCNPISGHNTLYWYLQNLGQGPELLIRYENEEAVDDSQLPKDRFSAERLKGVDSTLKIQPAELGDSAVYLCASSLVPSGMVTQYFGPGTRLLVL.

This clonotype was detected many times. The V and J genes are TRBV7-2 and TRBJ2-1; D might be TRBD1 (5 bases). This CDR3 has 13 residues. Germline CDR1 reads SGHTA; CDR2 reads FQGNSA. V was shortened by 1 base and J by 10 bases, with 11 bases between the two germline ends. For the CDR3, the DNA is TGTGCCAGCAGCTTAGGGAGCAGGGCCGAGCAGTTCTTC. Protein product: CASSLGSRAEQFF.

V gene TRBV7-3 combines with J gene TRBJ2-1; a weak D match, TRBD2 (6 bases). Germline CDR1 SGHTA, CDR2 FQGTGA. This CDR3 is 16 amino acids long. Trimming left V 4 bases short and J 9 bases short, with 22 bases between. The CDR3 bases are TGTGCCAGCAGCTCCTTTGGGGCGGGGTCGCTAAGTGAGCAGTTCTTC. Its protein product is CASSSFGAGSLSEQFF.

This clonotype was seen many times. V is TRBV7-2 and J is TRBJ2-3; possibly TRBD1 or TRBD2 for D (5 bases each). Per germline, CDR1 SGHTA and CDR2 FQGNSA. This CDR3 has 15 amino acids. The V gene lost 4 bases and the J gene lost 5 bases, with 16 bases spanning the gap. CDR3 nucleotides: TGTGCCAGCAGCTCCGGGACCTCTCGGGGAGATACGCAGTATTTT. The encoded protein is CASSSGTSRGDTQYF.

This clonotype was recorded at least ten times. CDR3: CASSLDRWGSGNTIYF. CDR3 nucleotides: TGTGCCAGCAGCTTGGACCGGTGGGGCTCTGGAAACACCATATATTTT. The V gene is TRBV7-6, the J gene TRBJ1-3; D remains unclear. The CDR3 has 16 amino acids. V was clipped by 3 bases and J by 0 bases, with 12 bases between them. Looked up from germline, CDR1 is SGHVS and CDR2 is FNYEAQ.